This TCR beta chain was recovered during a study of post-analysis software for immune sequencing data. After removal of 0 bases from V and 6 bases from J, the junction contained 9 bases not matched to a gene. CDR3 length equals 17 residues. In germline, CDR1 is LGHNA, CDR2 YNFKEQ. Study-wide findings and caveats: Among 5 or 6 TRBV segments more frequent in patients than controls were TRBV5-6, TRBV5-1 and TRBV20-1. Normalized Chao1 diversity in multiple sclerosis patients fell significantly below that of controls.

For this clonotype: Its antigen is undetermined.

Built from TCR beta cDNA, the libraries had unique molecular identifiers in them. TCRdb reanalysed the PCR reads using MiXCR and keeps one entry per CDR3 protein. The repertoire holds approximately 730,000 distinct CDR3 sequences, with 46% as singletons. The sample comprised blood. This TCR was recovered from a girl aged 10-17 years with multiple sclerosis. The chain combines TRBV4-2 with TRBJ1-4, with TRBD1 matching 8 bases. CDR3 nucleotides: TGTGCCAGCAGCCAAGATGAGTGGACAGGGAATGATGAAAAACTGTTTTTT. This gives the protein CASSQDEWTGNDEKLFF.